One and the same sample provided the 17 T cell receptor beta chains below, sequenced in a study of blood T cell repertoires in COVID-19. Method: immunoSEQ multiplex PCR; TCRdb's copy keeps in-frame clones and lacks some. The table records 160,000 or so clones, roughly four fifths of them present only once. Material for sequencing was peripheral blood. These receptor sequences come from a man in his fifties or sixties with active or convalescent COVID-19.

This rearrangement joins TRBV10-3 to TRBJ2-7; 8 bases map to TRBD2. Trimming took 6 bases from V and 6 from J; bases not matched to a gene: 10. The CDR3 covers 14 residues. Per the germline V gene, CDR1 is ENHRY and CDR2 is SYGVKD. CDR3 protein: CAISPPSGGTEQYF. As DNA, the CDR3 is TGTGCCATCAGCCCCCCCAGCGGGGGTACCGAGCAGTACTTC.

The chain employs TRBV6-1 and TRBJ1-5; weak D call: TRBD1 (5 bases). V was clipped by 2 bases and J by 4 bases, with 9 bases between them. This CDR3 spans 14 amino acids. Germline CDR1 reads MNHNS; CDR2 reads SASEGT. CDR3 residues: CASSEQGVNQPQHF. For the CDR3, the DNA is TGTGCCAGCAGTGAACAAGGGGTGAATCAGCCCCAGCATTTT.

The V and J genes are TRBV20-1 and TRBJ2-3; a possible D gene is TRBD2 (6 bases). CDR1 and CDR2 from the germline V gene are DFQATT and SNEGSKA (reference sequence). The CDR3 totals 15 residues. Trimming left V 3 bases short and J 1 base short, with 14 bases between. The CDR3 sequence: CSASYRERGTDTQYF. CDR3 DNA: TGCAGTGCTAGTTATCGCGAGCGGGGCACAGATACGCAGTATTTT.

This chain uses TRBV27 with TRBJ1-5, with D possibly being TRBD1 (5 bases). The germline V gene has CDR1 MNHEY and CDR2 SMNVEV (reference sequence). The CDR3 consists of 15 residues. The ends were cut back, 6 bases at V and 1 base at J, with 13 bases in the middle. CDR3 sequence: CASRRLTDSNQPQHF. In nucleotides, the CDR3 is TGTGCCAGCAGACGACTGACAGACAGCAATCAGCCCCAGCATTTT.

This clone appeared once. V usage is TRBV6-1 and J usage is TRBJ2-7; TRBD1 matches 7 bases. The CDR3 totals 18 residues. Germline V gene lookup returns CDR1 MNHNS and CDR2 SASEGT. V shed 2 bases, J shed 3 bases, and the junction held 16 bases outside the gene matches. CDR3: CASSEIPMVQAGGYEQYF. The CDR3 nucleotides are TGTGCCAGCAGTGAAATCCCAATGGTTCAGGCAGGGGGCTACGAGCAGTACTTC.

This chain connects TRBV6-2 or TRBV6-3 to TRBJ2-7, with no clear D. Germline loops: CDR1 MNHEY, CDR2 SVGEGT. Trimming removed 6 bases at V and 6 bases at J, with 12 bases between. The CDR3 runs to 12 residues. CDR3 in DNA: TGTGCCAGCAGCCTAGTCCTTTCCGAGCAGTACTTC. Its protein is CASSLVLSEQYF.

J is TRBJ2-7 and V is TRBV6-5; D possibly corresponds to TRBD1 (5 bases). Trimming cost V 8 bases and J 0 bases, with 11 bases left between them. Looked up from germline, CDR1 is MNHEY and CDR2 is SVGAGI. The CDR3 extends over 13 amino acids. For the CDR3, the DNA is TGTGCCAGCGGCAGGACAAGCTCCTACGAGCAGTACTTC. Protein product: CASGRTSSYEQYF.

The rearrangement uses TRBV3-1 (or the pseudogene TRBV3-2) and TRBJ2-2; D is possibly TRBD2 (7 bases). V lost 4 bases and J lost 4, with 13 bases in between. Germline V lookup: CDR1 LGHDT, CDR2 YNNKEL (reference sequence). CDR3 length: 15 residues. CDR3 nucleotides: TGTGCCAGCAGCCCTTCGGGGGGCCTCACCGGGGAGCTGTTTTTT. Its protein is CASSPSGGLTGELFF.

A few counts support this clone. The V gene is TRBV29-1, the J gene TRBJ2-2, with TRBD1 identical over 9 bases. V lost 7 bases and J lost 5; bases outside the gene matches: 8. The length of the CDR3 is 14 residues. CDR1 SQVTM and CDR2 ANQGSEA come from the germline V gene. The CDR3 DNA follows: TGCAGCGCGTACGGACAGGGGAATACCGGGGAGCTGTTTTTT. Protein: CSAYGQGNTGELFF.

The gene calls are TRBV3-1 (or the pseudogene TRBV3-2) and TRBJ2-4; 11 nucleotides align to TRBD2. The CDR3 has 18 residues. The V and J ends lost 2 bases and 5 bases, in that order; junction bases with no gene match: 11. Germline assignment: CDR1 LGHDT and CDR2 YNNKEL (reference sequence). CDR3 amino acids: CASSQKGIAGGPENIQYF. The CDR3 DNA follows: TGTGCCAGCAGCCAAAAAGGGATAGCGGGAGGGCCTGAAAACATTCAGTACTTC.

Here the CDR3 reads CASSVGRGRATYEQYF. CDR3 DNA sequence: TGTGCCAGCAGCGTAGGACGCGGGAGGGCCACCTACGAGCAGTACTTC. This chain joins TRBV6-6 and TRBJ2-7; 9 bases agree with TRBD2. The germline V gene has CDR1 MNHNY and CDR2 SVGAGI (reference sequence). The CDR3 loop spans 16 amino acids. J lost 2 bases, V lost 6 bases, and 11 bases had no gene match.

The chain is built from TRBV6-6 and TRBJ2-4; D not certain. This CDR3 region has 16 residues. V was shortened by 5 bases and J by 0 bases, with 14 bases between the two germline ends. Germline V gene sequence: CDR1 MNHNY, CDR2 SVGAGI (reference sequence). Here the CDR3 DNA reads TGTGCCAGCAGTCTGCGCGATTCAATAGCCAAAAACATTCAGTACTTC. It specifies CASSLRDSIAKNIQYF.

This chain links TRBV4-2 with TRBJ1-1, with 11 bases lining up with TRBD1. This CDR3 is 15 amino acids long. Germline V gene data show CDR1 as LGHNA and CDR2 as YNFKEQ. Losses at the gene ends were 3 bases for V and 6 bases for J; bases not matched to a gene: 6. CDR3 sequence (DNA): TGTGCCAGCAGCCAGCGTCCGGGACAGGGGGCTGAAGCTTTCTTT. Its translation is CASSQRPGQGAEAFF.

The genes are TRBV19 and TRBJ1-5, with 9 bases identical to TRBD1. With 6 bases clipped from V and 6 bases from J, the junction kept 12 bases outside the gene matches. There are 16 residues in the CDR3. Germline CDR1 and CDR2: LNHDA and SQIVND (reference sequence). The CDR3 sequence: CASSLDRDRVSQPQHF. CDR3 nucleotides: TGTGCCAGTAGCCTTGACCGGGACAGGGTTAGTCAGCCCCAGCATTTT.

This clone was seen only once. The chain has TRBV11-2 and TRBJ2-3; D remains unclear. Deletions cut 7 bases from V and 0 bases from J, with 17 bases between. Per the germline V gene, CDR1 is SGHAT and CDR2 is FQNNGV. The CDR3 totals 16 residues. This CDR3 is CASITRGGPSTDTQYF. Written as DNA, the CDR3 is TGTGCCAGCATCACGCGTGGCGGTCCAAGCACAGATACGCAGTATTTT.

The CDR3 DNA reads as TGTGCCAGCAGTTATGGGGCCCAAAACATTCAGTACTTC. Its translation: CASSYGAQNIQYF. The chain carries TRBV6-5 and TRBJ2-4, with D possibly being TRBD1 (5 bases). Germline-derived CDR1 and CDR2 are MNHEY and SVGAGI. The CDR3 spans 13 residues. V was pared by 3 bases and J by 5 bases, with 8 bases between.

This chain connects TRBV28 to TRBJ1-1; D uncertain. This CDR3 has 14 amino acids. V lost 4 bases and J lost 3, with 12 bases in between. The V gene's germline CDR1 is MDHEN and CDR2 SYDVKM. CDR3 residues: CASSSGESDTEAFF. The CDR3, as DNA: TGTGCCAGCAGTTCCGGGGAAAGCGACACTGAAGCTTTCTTT.